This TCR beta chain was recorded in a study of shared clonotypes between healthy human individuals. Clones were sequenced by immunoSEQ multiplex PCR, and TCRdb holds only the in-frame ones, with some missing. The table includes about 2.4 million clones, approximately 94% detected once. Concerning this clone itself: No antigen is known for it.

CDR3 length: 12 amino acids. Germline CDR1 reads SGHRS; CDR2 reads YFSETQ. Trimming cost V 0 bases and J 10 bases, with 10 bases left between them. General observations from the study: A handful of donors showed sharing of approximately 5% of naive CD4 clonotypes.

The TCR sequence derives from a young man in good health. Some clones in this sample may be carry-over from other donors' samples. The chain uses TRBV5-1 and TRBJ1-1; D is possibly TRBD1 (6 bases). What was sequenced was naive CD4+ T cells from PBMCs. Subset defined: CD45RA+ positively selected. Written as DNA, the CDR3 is TGCGCCAGCAGCTTGGACAGGGCGGCAGCTTTCTTT. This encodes CASSLDRAAAFF. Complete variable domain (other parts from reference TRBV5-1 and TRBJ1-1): KAGVTQTPRYLIKTRGQQVTLSCSPISGHRSVSWYQQTPGQGLQFLFEYFSETQRNKGNFPGRFSGRQFSNSRSEMNVSTLELGDSALYLCASSLDRAAAFFGQGTRLTVV.